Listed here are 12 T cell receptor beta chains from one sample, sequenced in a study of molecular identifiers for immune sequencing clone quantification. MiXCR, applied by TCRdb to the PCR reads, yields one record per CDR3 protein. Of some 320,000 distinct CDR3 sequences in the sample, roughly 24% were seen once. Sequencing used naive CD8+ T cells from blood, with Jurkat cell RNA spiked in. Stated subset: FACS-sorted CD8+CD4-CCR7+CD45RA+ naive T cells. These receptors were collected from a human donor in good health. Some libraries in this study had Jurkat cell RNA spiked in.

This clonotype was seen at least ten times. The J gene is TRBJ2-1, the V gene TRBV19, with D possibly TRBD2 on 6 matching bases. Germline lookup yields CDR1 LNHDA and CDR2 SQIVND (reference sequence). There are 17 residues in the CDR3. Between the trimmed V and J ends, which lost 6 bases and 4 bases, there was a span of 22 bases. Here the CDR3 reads CASSPSGPLAGYNEQFF. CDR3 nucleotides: TGTGCCAGTAGCCCCTCCGGTCCACTAGCTGGTTACAATGAGCAGTTCTTC.

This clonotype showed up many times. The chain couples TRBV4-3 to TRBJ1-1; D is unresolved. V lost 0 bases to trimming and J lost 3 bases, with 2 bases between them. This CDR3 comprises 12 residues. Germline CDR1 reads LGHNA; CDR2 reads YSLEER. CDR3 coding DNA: TGCGCCAGCAGCCAAGATTACACTGAAGCTTTCTTT. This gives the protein CASSQDYTEAFF.

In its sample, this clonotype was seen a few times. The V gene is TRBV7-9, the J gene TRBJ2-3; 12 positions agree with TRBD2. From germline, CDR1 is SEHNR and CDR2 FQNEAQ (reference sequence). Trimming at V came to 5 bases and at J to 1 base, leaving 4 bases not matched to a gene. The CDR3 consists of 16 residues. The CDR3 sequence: CASSLRTSGGTDTQYF. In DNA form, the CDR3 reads TGTGCCAGCAGCCTGCGGACTAGCGGGGGCACAGATACGCAGTATTTT.

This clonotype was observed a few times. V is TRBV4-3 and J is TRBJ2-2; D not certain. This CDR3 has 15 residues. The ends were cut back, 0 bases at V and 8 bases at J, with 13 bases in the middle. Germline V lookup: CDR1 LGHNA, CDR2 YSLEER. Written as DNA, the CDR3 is TGCGCCAGCAGCCAAGAGTCCCAACGGTGGGGGGAGCTGTTTTTT. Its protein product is CASSQESQRWGELFF.

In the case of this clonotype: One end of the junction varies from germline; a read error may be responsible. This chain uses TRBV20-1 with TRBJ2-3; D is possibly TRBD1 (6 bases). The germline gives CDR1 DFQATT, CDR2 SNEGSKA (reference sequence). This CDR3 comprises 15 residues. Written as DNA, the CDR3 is TGCAGTGCTAGGAAGACAGGTTTTCTCACAGGTACGCAGTATTTT. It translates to CSARKTGFLTGTQYF.

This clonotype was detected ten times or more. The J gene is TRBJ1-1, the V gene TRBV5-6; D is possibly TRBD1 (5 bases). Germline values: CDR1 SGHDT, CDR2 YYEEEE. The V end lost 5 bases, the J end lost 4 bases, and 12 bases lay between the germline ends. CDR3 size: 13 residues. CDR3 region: CASRLMGGTEAFF. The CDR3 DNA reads TGTGCCAGCAGACTGATGGGGGGCACTGAAGCTTTCTTT.

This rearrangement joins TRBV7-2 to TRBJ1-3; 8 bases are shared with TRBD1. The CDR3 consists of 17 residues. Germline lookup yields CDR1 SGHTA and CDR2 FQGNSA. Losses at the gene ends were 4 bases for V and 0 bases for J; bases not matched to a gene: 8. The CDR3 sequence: CASSCLGGQGSGNTIYF. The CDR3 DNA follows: TGTGCCAGCAGCTGCCTGGGAGGACAGGGCTCTGGAAACACCATATATTTT.

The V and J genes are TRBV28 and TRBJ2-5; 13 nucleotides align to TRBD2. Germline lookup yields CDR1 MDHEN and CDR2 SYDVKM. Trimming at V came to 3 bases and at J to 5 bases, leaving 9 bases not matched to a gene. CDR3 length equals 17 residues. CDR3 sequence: CASSLPTSGRARETQYF. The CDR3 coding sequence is TGTGCCAGCAGTTTGCCTACTAGCGGGAGGGCACGGGAGACCCAGTACTTC. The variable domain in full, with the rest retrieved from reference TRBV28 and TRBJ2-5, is DVKVTQSSRYLVKRTGEKVFLECVQDMDHENMFWYRQDPGLGLRLIYFSYDVKMKEKGDIPEGYSVSREKKERFSLILESASTNQTSMYLCASSLPTSGRARETQYFGPGTRLLVL.

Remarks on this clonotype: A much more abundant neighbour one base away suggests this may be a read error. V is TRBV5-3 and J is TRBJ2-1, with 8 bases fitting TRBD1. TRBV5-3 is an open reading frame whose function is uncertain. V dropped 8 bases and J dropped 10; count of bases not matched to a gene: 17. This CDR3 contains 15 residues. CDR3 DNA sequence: TGTGCCAGCAGCCCATACGGACAGGGCAACCGCGAGCAGTTCTTC. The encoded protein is CASSPYGQGNREQFF.

CDR3 coding DNA: TGTGCCCGCCGCCCCGACCCCGGGACTCTCCACGTCCTGACTTTC. Translating it yields CARRPDPGTLHVLTF. This chain links TRBV11-2 with TRBJ2-6; D is possibly TRBD2 (6 bases). CDR3 length: 15 amino acids. V was clipped by 11 bases and J by 11 bases, with 25 bases between them. Germline V lookup: CDR1 SGHAT, CDR2 FQNNGV.

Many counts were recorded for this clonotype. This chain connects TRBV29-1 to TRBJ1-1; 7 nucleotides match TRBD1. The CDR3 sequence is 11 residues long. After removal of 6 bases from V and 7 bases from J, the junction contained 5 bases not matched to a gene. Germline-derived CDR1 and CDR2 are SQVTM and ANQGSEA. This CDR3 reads CSVGDSLEAFF. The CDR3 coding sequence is TGCAGCGTCGGGGACAGCCTTGAAGCTTTCTTT.

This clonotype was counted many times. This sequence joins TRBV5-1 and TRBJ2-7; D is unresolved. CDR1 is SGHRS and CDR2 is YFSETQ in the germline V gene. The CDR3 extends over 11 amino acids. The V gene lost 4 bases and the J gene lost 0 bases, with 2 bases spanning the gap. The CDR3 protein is CASSHSYEQYF. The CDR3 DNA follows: TGCGCCAGCAGCCACTCCTACGAGCAGTACTTC.